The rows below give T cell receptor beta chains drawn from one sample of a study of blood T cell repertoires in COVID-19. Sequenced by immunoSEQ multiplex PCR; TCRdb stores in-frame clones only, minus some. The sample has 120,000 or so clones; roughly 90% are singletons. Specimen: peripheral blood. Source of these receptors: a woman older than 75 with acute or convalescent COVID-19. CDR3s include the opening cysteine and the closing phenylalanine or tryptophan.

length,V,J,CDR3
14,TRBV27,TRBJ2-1,CASSLGHIVNEQFF
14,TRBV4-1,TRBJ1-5,CASSQAGVDQPQHF
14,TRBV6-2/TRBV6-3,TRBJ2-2,CASSHAGGTGELFF
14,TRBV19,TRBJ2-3,CASSIRGGPDTQYF
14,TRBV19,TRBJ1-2,CASSTVDRGYGYTF
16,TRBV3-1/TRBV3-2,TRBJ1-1,CASSHGIGTGGTEAFF
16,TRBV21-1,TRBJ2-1,CASSPRGGRAHNEQFF
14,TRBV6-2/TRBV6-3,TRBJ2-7,CASSSAGGPIQQYF
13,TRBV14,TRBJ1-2,CASSLDFNYGYTF
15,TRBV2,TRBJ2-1,CASSVSGEFFNEQFF
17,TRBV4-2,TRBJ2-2,CASSQEPSGANTGELFF
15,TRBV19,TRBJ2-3,CASSIEDRGRGTQYF
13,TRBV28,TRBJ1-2,CASRRDRNYGYTF